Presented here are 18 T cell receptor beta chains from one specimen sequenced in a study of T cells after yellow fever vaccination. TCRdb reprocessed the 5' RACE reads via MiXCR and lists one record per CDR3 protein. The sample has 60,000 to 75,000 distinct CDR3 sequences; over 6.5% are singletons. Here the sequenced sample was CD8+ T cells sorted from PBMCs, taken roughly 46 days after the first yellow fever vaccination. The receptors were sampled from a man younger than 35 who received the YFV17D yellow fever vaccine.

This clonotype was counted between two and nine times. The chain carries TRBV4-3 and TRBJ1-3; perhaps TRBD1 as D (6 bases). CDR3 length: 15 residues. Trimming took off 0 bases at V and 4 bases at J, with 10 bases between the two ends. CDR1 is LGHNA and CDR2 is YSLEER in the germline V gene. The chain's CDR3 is CASSQDSGAGNTIYF. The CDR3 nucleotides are TGCGCCAGCAGCCAAGATTCGGGGGCAGGAAACACCATATATTTT.

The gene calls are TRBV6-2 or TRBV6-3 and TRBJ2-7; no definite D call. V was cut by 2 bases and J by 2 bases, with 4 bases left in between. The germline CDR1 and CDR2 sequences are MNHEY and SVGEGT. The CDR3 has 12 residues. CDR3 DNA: TGTGCCAGCAGTTACCGCCCCTACGAGCAGTACGTC. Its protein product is CASSYRPYEQYV.

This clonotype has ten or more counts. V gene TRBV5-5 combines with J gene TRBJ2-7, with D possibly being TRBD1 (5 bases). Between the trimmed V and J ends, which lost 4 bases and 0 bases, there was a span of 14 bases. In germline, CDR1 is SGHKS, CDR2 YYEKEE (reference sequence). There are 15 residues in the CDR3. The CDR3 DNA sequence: TGTGCCAGCAGCACCCCTGACAGCTACTCCTACGAGCAGTACGTC. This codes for CASSTPDSYSYEQYV.

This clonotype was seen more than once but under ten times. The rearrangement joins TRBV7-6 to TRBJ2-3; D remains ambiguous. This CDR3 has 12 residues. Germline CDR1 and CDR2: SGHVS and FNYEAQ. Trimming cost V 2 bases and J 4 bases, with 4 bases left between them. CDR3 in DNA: TGTGCCAGCAGCTTACTATCAGATACGCAGTATTTT. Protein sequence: CASSLLSDTQYF.

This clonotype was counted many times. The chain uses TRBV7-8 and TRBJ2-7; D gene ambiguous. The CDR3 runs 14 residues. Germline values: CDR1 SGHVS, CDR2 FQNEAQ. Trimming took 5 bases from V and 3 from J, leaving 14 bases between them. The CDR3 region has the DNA TGTGCCAGCAGCCCTGCGGTCCTTTTCTACGAGCAGTACGTC. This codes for CASSPAVLFYEQYV.

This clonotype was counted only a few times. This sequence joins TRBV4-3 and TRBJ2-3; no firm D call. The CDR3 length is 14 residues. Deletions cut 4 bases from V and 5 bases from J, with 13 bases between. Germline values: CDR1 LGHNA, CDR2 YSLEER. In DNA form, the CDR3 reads TGCGCCAGCAGCCCGTTCGGAGCTGGAGATACGCAGTATTTT. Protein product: CASSPFGAGDTQYF.

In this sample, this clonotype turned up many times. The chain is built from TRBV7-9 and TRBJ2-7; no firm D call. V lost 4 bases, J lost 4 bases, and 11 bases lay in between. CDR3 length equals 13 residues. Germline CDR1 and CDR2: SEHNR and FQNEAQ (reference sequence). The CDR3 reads CASSSPYPYEQYF. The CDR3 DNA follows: TGTGCCAGCAGCTCCCCTTACCCATACGAGCAGTACTTC.

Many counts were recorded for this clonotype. This chain's CDR3 is CASSFRGHNTDTQYF. The CDR3, as DNA: TGTGCCAGCAGTTTCCGGGGGCATAACACAGATACGCAGTATTTT. V gene TRBV12-3 or TRBV12-4 combines with J gene TRBJ2-3; either TRBD1 or TRBD2 may fit D (6 bases each). This CDR3 region has 15 residues. With 3 bases removed from V and 2 bases from J, the gap between germline ends came to 12 bases.

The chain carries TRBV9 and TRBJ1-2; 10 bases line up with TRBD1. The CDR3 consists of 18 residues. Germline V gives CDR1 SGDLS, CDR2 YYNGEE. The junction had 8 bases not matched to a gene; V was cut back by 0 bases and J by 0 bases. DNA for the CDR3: TGTGCCAGCAGCGTAGGACCGACAGGGGGCTCGGCTAACTATGGCTACACCTTC. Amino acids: CASSVGPTGGSANYGYTF.

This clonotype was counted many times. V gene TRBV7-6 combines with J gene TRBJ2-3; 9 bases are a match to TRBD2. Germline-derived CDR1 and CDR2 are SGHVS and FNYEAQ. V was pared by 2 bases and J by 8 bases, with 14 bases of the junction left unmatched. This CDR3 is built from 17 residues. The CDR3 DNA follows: TGTGCCAGCAGCTTACAGGCTAGCGGGGACTCACGGGCTACGCAGTATTTT. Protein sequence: CASSLQASGDSRATQYF.

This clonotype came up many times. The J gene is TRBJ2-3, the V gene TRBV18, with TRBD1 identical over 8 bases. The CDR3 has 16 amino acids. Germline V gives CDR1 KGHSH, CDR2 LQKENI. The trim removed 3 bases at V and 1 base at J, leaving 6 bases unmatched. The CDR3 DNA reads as TGTGCCAGCTCACCGCTGGACAGGGCACGCACAGATACGCAGTATTTT. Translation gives CASSPLDRARTDTQYF.

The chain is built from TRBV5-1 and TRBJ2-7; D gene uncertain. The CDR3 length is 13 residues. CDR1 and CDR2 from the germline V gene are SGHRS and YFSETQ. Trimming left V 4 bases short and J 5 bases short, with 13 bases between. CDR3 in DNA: TGCGCCAGCAGCCGTATTCGTAACGACGAGCAGTACTTC. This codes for CASSRIRNDEQYF.

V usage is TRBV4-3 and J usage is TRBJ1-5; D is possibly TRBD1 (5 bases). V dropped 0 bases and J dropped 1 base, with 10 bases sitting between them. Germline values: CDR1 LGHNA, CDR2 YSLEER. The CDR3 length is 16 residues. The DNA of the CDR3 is TGCGCCAGCAGCCAAGAGGTGGGGGTGAGCAATCAGCCCCAGCATTTT. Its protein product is CASSQEVGVSNQPQHF.

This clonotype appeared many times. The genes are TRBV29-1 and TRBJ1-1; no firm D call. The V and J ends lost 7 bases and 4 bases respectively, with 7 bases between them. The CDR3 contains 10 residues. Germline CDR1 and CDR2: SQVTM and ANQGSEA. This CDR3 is CSEGTTEAFF. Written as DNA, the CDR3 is TGCAGCGAGGGAACCACTGAAGCTTTCTTT.

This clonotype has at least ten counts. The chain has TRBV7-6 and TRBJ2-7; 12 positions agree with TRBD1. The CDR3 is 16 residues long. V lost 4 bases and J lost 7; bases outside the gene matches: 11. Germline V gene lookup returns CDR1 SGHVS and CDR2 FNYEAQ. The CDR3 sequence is CASSSGQGAVRGEQYF. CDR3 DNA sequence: TGTGCCAGCAGCTCGGGACAGGGGGCAGTTCGAGGAGAGCAGTACTTC.

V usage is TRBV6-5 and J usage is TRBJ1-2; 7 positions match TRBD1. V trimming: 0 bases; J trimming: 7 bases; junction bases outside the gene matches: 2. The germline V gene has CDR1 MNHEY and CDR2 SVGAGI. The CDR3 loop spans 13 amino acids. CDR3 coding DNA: TGTGCCAGCAGTTACTCGGACAGGTTTGGCTACACCTTC. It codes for CASSYSDRFGYTF.

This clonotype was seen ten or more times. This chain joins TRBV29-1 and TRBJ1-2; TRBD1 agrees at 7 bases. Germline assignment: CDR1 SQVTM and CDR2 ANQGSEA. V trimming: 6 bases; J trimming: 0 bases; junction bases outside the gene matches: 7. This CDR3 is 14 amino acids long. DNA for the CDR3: TGCAGCGTCGATCACAGGGGACCTAACTATGGCTACACCTTC. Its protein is CSVDHRGPNYGYTF.

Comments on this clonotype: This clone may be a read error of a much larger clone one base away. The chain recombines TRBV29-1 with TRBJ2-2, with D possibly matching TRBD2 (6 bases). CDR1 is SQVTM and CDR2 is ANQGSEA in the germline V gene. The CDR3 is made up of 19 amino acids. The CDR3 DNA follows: TGCAGCGTTGAACCCCGGGGGATTCCCAGCGGCACGAACACCGGGGAGCTGCTTTTT. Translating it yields CSVEPRGIPSGTNTGELLF.